This T cell receptor beta chain was found in a study of cytomegalovirus exposure and HLA in healthy donors. Study-level background: The Caucasian-associated ancestry cluster held over 65% of 398 genotyped donors. Whole-study findings and limits: CMV antigen specificity was confirmed in vitro for three CMV-associated chains. Being productive about 90% or about 30% of the time was typical of most TCR beta V segments in an earlier analysis.

Germline lookup yields CDR1 MNHEY and CDR2 SVGAGI. Trimming removed 8 bases at V and 5 bases at J, with 16 bases between. The length of the CDR3 is 14 residues. In the PCR, 60 Vbeta and 13 Jbeta primers were used. In the source study's methods: It was a later analysis that counted approximately 81 million unique TCR beta chains, of which approximately 11 million were shared. Measured with immunoSEQ multiplex PCR; TCRdb has only the in-frame clones, and not every one. From that table come the V and J calls and clone size; the DNA was used to work out D and trimming. The sample carries approximately 52,000 clones, over 65% recorded once. This clone was seen only a few times. Its antigen is as yet unknown.

The chain employs TRBV6-5 and TRBJ2-1; perhaps TRBD1 as D (6 bases). Specimen: PBMCs. The TCR comes from a man aged 35 to 55 in good health and CMV-seropositive. The CDR3 protein is CASGGGRRNNEQFF. The CDR3 bases are TGTGCCAGCGGGGGCGGTAGAAGGAACAATGAGCAGTTCTTC.